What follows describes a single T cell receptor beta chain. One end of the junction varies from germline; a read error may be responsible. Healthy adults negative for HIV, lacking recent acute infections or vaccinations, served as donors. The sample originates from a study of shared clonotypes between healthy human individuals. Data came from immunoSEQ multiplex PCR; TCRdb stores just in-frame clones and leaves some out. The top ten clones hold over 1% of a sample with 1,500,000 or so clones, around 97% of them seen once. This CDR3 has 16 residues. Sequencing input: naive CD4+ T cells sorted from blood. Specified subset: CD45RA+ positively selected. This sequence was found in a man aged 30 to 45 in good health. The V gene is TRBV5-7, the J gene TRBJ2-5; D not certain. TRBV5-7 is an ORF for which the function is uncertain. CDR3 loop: CASSLLGPPGQETQYF. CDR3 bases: TGCGCCAGCAGCTTGCTCGGTCCCCCCGGCCAAGAGACCCAGTACTTC.